The rows below give T cell receptor beta chains drawn from one sample of a study of OX40 agonist ivuxolimab in advanced cancers. The method was immunoSEQ multiplex PCR; TCRdb's version includes in-frame clones alone and lacks a portion of them. This table holds around 30,000 clones, about nine tenths found once. The material was CD4+ or CD8+ T cells sorted from blood, obtained in a trial of the OX40 agonist ivuxolimab. The receptors come from an adult with an advanced solid tumor such as melanoma, head and neck, liver or kidney cancer. The CDR3 runs from the conserved cysteine through the conserved F or W. A D gene is named only where the DNA matches it firmly. Rows give clone size only sometimes, using once, few, many, or a class for an expanded clone.

d_gene	v_gene	j_gene	abundance	CDR3aa	CDR3nt
.	TRBV10-2	TRBJ2-1	.	CASSDIAERSYNEQFF	TGCGCCAGCAGTGATATAGCGGAACGGTCCTACAATGAGCAGTTCTTC
TRBD2	TRBV6-6	TRBJ2-7	.	CASSDPSGNYEQYF	TGTGCCAGCAGCGACCCTAGCGGGAACTACGAGCAGTACTTC
.	TRBV4-1	TRBJ2-3	.	CASSPDLDTQYF	TGCGCCAGCAGCCCGGACCTTGATACGCAGTATTTT
.	TRBV5-1	TRBJ2-5	.	CASSFEYGDQETQYF	TGCGCCAGCAGCTTCGAGTACGGGGATCAAGAGACCCAGTACTTC
.	TRBV4-1	TRBJ1-2	.	CASSQGVGSNYGYTF	TGCGCCAGCAGCCAAGGGGTAGGGAGTAACTATGGCTACACCTTC
TRBD1	TRBV6-6	TRBJ2-1	.	CASSSVTGLYNEQFF	TGTGCCAGCAGTTCCGTGACAGGGCTGTACAATGAGCAGTTCTTC
TRBD1	TRBV29-1	TRBJ1-2	few	CSVGGDSLNYGYTF	TGCAGCGTTGGCGGGGACAGCTTAAACTATGGCTACACCTTC
.	TRBV27	TRBJ1-1	.	CASSLYPGGNTEAFF	TGTGCCAGCAGTTTATACCCGGGGGGAAACACTGAAGCTTTCTTT
.	TRBV6-6	TRBJ1-1	.	CASSYSTSTEAFF	TGTGCCAGCAGTTACTCGACCAGCACTGAAGCTTTCTTT
.	TRBV28	TRBJ1-4	.	CASSLGKKLFF	TGTGCCAGCAGTTTAGGAAAAAAACTGTTTTTT
.	TRBV4-3	TRBJ2-7	.	CASSQGVGIAYEQYF	TGCGCCAGCAGCCAGGGGGTCGGAATAGCCTACGAGCAGTACTTC
TRBD1	TRBV5-6	TRBJ2-3	.	CASSLLFRGLGTDTQYF	TGTGCCAGCAGCTTGTTGTTTAGGGGGCTCGGCACAGATACGCAGTATTTT
.	TRBV4-1	TRBJ2-3	.	CASSRFETSTDTQYF	TGCGCCAGCAGCCGGTTCGAAACTAGCACAGATACGCAGTATTTT
.	TRBV4-1	TRBJ1-5	.	CASSQLRVGPQHF	TGCGCCAGCAGCCAACTACGCGTAGGGCCCCAGCATTTT
.	TRBV2	TRBJ2-2	.	CASSVTDVNTGELFF	TGTGCCAGCAGTGTGACGGACGTGAACACCGGGGAGCTGTTTTTT
.	TRBV20-1	TRBJ1-1	.	CSEDGEAFF	TGCAGTGAGGATGGTGAAGCTTTCTTT
.	TRBV4-2	TRBJ1-2	.	CASSQQANTMGLDGYTF	TGTGCCAGCAGCCAACAGGCAAATACCATGGGGCTCGATGGCTACACCTTC
.	TRBV29-1	TRBJ1-1	.	CSVEGQNTEAFF	TGCAGCGTTGAAGGACAGAACACTGAAGCTTTCTTT
.	TRBV28	TRBJ2-1	.	CASSSRGYNEQFF	TGTGCCAGCAGCTCTAGGGGTTACAATGAGCAGTTCTTC
.	TRBV6-5	TRBJ1-2	.	CASSYSTIPTGGYTF	TGTGCCAGCAGTTACTCGACTATACCCACGGGAGGCTACACCTTC
.	TRBV7-8	TRBJ2-7	.	CASSFIAEQYF	TGTGCCAGCAGCTTTATAGCCGAGCAGTACTTC
.	TRBV6-6	TRBJ2-1	.	CASSWTTTYNEQFF	TGTGCCAGCAGCTGGACTACGACCTACAATGAGCAGTTCTTC
TRBD1	TRBV19	TRBJ2-7	.	CASSIGDRGNYEQYF	TGTGCCAGTAGTATAGGGGACAGGGGAAACTACGAGCAGTACTTC
.	TRBV9	TRBJ1-5	.	CASSPSGTPAQPQHF	TGTGCCAGCAGCCCTAGCGGAACCCCGGCGCAGCCCCAGCATTTT
.	TRBV5-1	TRBJ2-1	.	CASGNIAHNEQFF	TGCGCCAGCGGAAACATAGCGCATAATGAGCAGTTCTTC
TRBD2	TRBV19	TRBJ2-3	.	CASSSAGGLTDTQYF	TGTGCCAGTAGTTCAGCGGGGGGGCTTACAGATACGCAGTATTTT
TRBD2	TRBV10-1	TRBJ2-1	.	CASSEVAGSNEQFF	TGCGCCAGCAGTGAGGTAGCGGGGTCGAATGAGCAGTTCTTC
.	TRBV7-9	TRBJ2-7	.	CASSAQNSYEQYF	TGTGCCAGCAGCGCACAAAACTCCTACGAGCAGTACTTC
TRBD1	TRBV19	TRBJ2-1	once	CASRPFTGGEEQFF	TGTGCCAGTAGGCCCTTTACAGGGGGTGAGGAGCAGTTCTTC
TRBD1	TRBV5-5	TRBJ1-1	.	CASSLGQGALREAFF	TGTGCCAGCAGCTTGGGGCAGGGGGCGCTCAGAGAAGCTTTCTTT
.	TRBV5-6	TRBJ2-5	.	CASSLGGLQETQYF	TGTGCCAGCAGCTTGGGGGGGCTCCAAGAGACCCAGTACTTC
.	TRBV27	TRBJ1-2	.	CASSLGPFNGYTF	TGTGCCAGCAGTTTAGGACCGTTTAATGGCTACACCTTC
.	TRBV5-1	TRBJ1-2	.	CASSAGWDYGYTF	TGCGCCAGCAGCGCCGGTTGGGACTATGGCTACACCTTC
.	TRBV27	TRBJ2-5	.	CASSPYQETQYF	TGTGCCAGCAGTCCGTACCAAGAGACCCAGTACTTC
TRBD2	TRBV19	TRBJ2-3	.	CASSMTQRGGGTQYF	TGTGCCAGTAGTATGACCCAGCGGGGCGGAGGTACGCAGTATTTT
TRBD1	TRBV27	TRBJ1-5	.	CASRGDSSNQPQHF	TGTGCCAGCAGGGGGGACAGCAGCAATCAGCCCCAGCATTTT
TRBD1	TRBV27	TRBJ2-7	.	CASSTTGPYEQYF	TGTGCCAGCAGCACGACAGGGCCCTACGAGCAGTACTTC
TRBD1	TRBV28	TRBJ2-2	.	CASRSGTGLTGELFF	TGTGCCAGCCGGTCCGGGACAGGGCTCACCGGGGAGCTGTTTTTT
TRBD1	TRBV19	TRBJ2-2	.	CASNRGPGELFF	TGTGCCAGTAACAGGGGCCCCGGGGAGCTGTTTTTT